The next 8 T cell receptor beta chains were all read from a single sample in a study of monozygotic twins with inflammatory bowel disease. TCRdb reprocessed the 5' RACE reads and stores each CDR3 protein as one record, lacking DNA. This listing includes roughly 320,000 distinct CDR3 sequences. Sequenced input: blood. These receptor sequences come from a human donor with ulcerative colitis or Crohn's disease, or a healthy co-twin of an affected twin (not recorded which).

The rearrangement uses TRBV25-1 and TRBJ2-1. Germline V gene sequence: CDR1 MGHDK, CDR2 SYGVNS. This CDR3 contains 12 residues. This CDR3 is CASSEALNEQFF.

V and J are TRBV7-9 and TRBJ1-6; with no DNA, the TCRdb D assignment of TRBD1 cannot be verified. CDR1 is SEHNR, CDR2 FQNEAQ, per germline (reference sequence). This CDR3 has 15 amino acids. CDR3: CASSLGQPINSPLHF.

The chain couples TRBV7-8 to TRBJ2-5; checking the TCRdb D call of TRBD1 is not possible without DNA. The CDR3 consists of 18 residues. From germline, CDR1 is SGHVS and CDR2 FQNEAQ. The CDR3 here is CASSFRVTGFSNQETQYF.

The V gene is TRBV7-2, the J gene TRBJ2-3; with no DNA, the TCRdb D assignment of TRBD1 cannot be verified. The CDR3 has 12 residues. From germline, CDR1 is SGHTA and CDR2 FQGNSA. The CDR3 reads CASSPLHHTQYF.

V gene TRBV7-9 combines with J gene TRBJ1-3; TCRdb selects TRBD1, and the lack of DNA leaves this call unchecked. The CDR3 consists of 14 residues. Germline CDR1 and CDR2: SEHNR and FQNEAQ (reference sequence). This chain's CDR3 is CASTRRTGGNTIYF.

This CDR3 reads CASSRPSGGSQETQYF. The genes are TRBV9 and TRBJ2-5; the D gene TCRdb calls, TRBD2, cannot be checked with no DNA. CDR3 length: 16 amino acids. Germline values: CDR1 SGDLS, CDR2 YYNGEE.

J is TRBJ2-6 and V is TRBV11-2; TCRdb's D gene call, TRBD1, goes unchecked for lack of DNA. This CDR3 comprises 15 residues. Germline CDR1 is SGHAT and CDR2 is FQNNGV. The CDR3 region is CASWGGHSGANVLTF.

The V gene is TRBV7-2, the J gene TRBJ1-5; TCRdb outputs TRBD1, but without DNA this stays unchecked. Germline V gene sequence: CDR1 SGHTA, CDR2 FQGNSA. CDR3 length equals 15 residues. CDR3 sequence: CASSRWGVGNQPQHF.